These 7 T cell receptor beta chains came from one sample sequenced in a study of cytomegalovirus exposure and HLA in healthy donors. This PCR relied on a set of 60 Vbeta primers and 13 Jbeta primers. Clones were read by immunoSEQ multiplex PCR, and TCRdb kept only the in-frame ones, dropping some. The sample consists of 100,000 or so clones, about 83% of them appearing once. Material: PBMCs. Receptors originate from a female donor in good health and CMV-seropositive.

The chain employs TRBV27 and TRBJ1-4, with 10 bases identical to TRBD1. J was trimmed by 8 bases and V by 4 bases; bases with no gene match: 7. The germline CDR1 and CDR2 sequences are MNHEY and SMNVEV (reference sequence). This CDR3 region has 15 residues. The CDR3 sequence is CASSSEGQGREKLFF. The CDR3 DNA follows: TGTGCCAGCAGTTCTGAGGGACAGGGGCGGGAAAAACTGTTTTTT.

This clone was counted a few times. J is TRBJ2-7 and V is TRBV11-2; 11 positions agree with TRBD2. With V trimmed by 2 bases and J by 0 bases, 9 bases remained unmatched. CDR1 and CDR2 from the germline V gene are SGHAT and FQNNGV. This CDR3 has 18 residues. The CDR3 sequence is CASSLSWTSGSSSYEQYF. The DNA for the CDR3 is TGTGCCAGCAGCTTAAGCTGGACTAGCGGGTCCAGCTCCTACGAGCAGTACTTC.

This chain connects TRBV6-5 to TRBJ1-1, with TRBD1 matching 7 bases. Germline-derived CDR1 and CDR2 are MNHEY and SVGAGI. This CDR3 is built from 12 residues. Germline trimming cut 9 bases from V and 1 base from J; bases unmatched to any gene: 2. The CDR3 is CASHRGNTEAFF. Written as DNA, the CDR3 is TGTGCCAGTCACAGGGGGAACACTGAAGCTTTCTTT.

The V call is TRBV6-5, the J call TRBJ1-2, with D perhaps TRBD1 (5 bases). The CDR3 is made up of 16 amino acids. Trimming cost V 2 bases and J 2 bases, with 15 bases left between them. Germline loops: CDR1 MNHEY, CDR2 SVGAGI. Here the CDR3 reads CASSYNRGKSNYGYTF. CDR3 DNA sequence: TGTGCCAGCAGTTACAATCGGGGGAAGTCGAACTATGGCTACACCTTC.

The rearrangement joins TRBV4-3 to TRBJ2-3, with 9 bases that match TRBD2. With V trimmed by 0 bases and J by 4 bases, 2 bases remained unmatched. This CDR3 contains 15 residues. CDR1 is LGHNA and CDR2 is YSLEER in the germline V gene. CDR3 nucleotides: TGCGCCAGCAGCCAAGATCGCGGGGGGGCAGATACGCAGTATTTT. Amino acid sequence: CASSQDRGGADTQYF.

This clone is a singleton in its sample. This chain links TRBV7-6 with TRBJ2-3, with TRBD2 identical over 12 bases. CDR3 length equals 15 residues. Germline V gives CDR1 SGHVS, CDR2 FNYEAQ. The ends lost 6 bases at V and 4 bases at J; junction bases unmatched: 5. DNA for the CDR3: TGTGCCAGCAGTCGTGGACTAGCGGGGTCAGATACGCAGTATTTT. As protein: CASSRGLAGSDTQYF.

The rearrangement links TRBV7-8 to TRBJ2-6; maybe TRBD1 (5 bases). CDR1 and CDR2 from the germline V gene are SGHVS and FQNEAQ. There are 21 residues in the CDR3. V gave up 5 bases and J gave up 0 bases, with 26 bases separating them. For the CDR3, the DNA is TGTGCCAGCAGCCAAGACAGCTTCTTAACCCCACGCAGCTCTGGGGCCAACGTCCTGACTTTC. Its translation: CASSQDSFLTPRSSGANVLTF.